The 9 T cell receptor beta chains given below trace back to one sample, sequenced in a study of identical twins. MiXCR, applied by TCRdb to the 5' RACE reads, yields one record per CDR3 protein. The sample consists of approximately 1.8 million distinct CDR3 sequences, around a third of them appearing once. Sequencing was done on a sample of cord blood. Receptors originate from a newborn girl in good health.

CDR3 in amino acids: CSASLWPTGELFF. The CDR3 DNA is TGCAGTGCTAGTCTGTGGCCCACCGGGGAGCTGTTTTTT. This chain links TRBV20-1 with TRBJ2-2; D remains ambiguous. Between the trimmed V and J ends, which lost 3 bases and 4 bases, there was a span of 9 bases. The CDR3 is made up of 13 amino acids. Germline-derived CDR1 and CDR2 are DFQATT and SNEGSKA (reference sequence).

The chain joins TRBV6-4 to TRBJ1-1; maybe TRBD1 (6 bases). V lost 6 bases to trimming and J lost 5 bases, with 19 bases between them. This CDR3 spans 15 amino acids. CDR1 and CDR2 (germline): MRHNA, SNTAGT. This chain's CDR3 is CASRREGVLGTEAFF. CDR3 DNA: TGTGCCAGCAGGAGAGAGGGGGTTTTGGGAACTGAAGCTTTCTTT.

For this clonotype: This may arise from a read error, as a much more abundant clone is one base away. V usage is TRBV12-3 or TRBV12-4 and J usage is TRBJ2-1, with 10 bases that match TRBD2. This CDR3 is built from 15 residues. The CDR3 coding sequence is TGTGTCAGCAGTCTAAGCGGGGGGGCCCACAATGAGCAGTTCTTC. It translates to CVSSLSGGAHNEQFF.

The V and J genes are TRBV24-1 and TRBJ2-3; TRBD1 is a possible D gene (5 bases). V gave up 5 bases and J gave up 4 bases, with 18 bases separating them. The CDR3 has 16 amino acids. CDR1 and CDR2 from the germline V gene are KGHDR and SFDVKD. The CDR3 bases are TGTGCCACCAGTGCCGCCAGGCGACAGTACCCAGATACGCAGTATTTT. Residues: CATSAARRQYPDTQYF.

This clonotype came up a few times. The chain uses TRBV10-3 and TRBJ2-7; TRBD2 matches 7 bases. V shed 6 bases and J 6 bases; nucleotides not matched to a gene: 2. The CDR3 consists of 11 residues. The germline V gene has CDR1 ENHRY and CDR2 SYGVKD. CDR3 in DNA: TGTGCCATCAGCGGGACTACCGAGCAGTACTTC. As protein: CAISGTTEQYF.

The V call is TRBV5-1, the J call TRBJ2-5; 7 bases match TRBD2. J lost 4 bases, V lost 7 bases, and 16 bases had no gene match. Germline CDR1 reads SGHRS; CDR2 reads YFSETQ. The CDR3 loop spans 16 amino acids. DNA for the CDR3: TGCGCCAGCTCTCAAGATCCGGGAGGTGGAGGAGAGACCCAGTACTTC. As protein: CASSQDPGGGGETQYF.

This chain joins TRBV20-1 and TRBJ1-1, with D unclear. The V end was cut by 0 bases, the J end by 5 bases, with 13 bases between. Germline CDR1 is DFQATT and CDR2 is SNEGSKA (reference sequence). CDR3 length equals 14 residues. The CDR3 loop is CSAREAAAGTEAFF. The CDR3 nucleotides read TGCAGTGCTAGAGAGGCGGCCGCGGGGACTGAAGCTTTCTTT.

This chain joins TRBV19 and TRBJ1-1; TRBD1 is a possible D gene (5 bases). CDR3 length: 16 residues. The V end was cut by 0 bases, the J end by 0 bases, with 11 bases between. CDR1 LNHDA and CDR2 SQIVND come from the germline V gene (reference sequence). CDR3 sequence: CASSIDPPGMNTEAFF. CDR3 sequence (DNA): TGTGCCAGTAGTATAGATCCTCCAGGGATGAACACTGAAGCTTTCTTT.

This clonotype was observed a few times. The chain uses TRBV6-1 and TRBJ1-4; 8 nucleotides line up with TRBD1. V was clipped by 5 bases and J by 5 bases; unmatched bases: 7. The length of the CDR3 is 15 residues. Germline loops: CDR1 MNHNS, CDR2 SASEGT. CDR3 in DNA: TGTGCCAGCAGTCTACGGGACAGGCCGAATGAAAAACTGTTTTTT. Its protein is CASSLRDRPNEKLFF.